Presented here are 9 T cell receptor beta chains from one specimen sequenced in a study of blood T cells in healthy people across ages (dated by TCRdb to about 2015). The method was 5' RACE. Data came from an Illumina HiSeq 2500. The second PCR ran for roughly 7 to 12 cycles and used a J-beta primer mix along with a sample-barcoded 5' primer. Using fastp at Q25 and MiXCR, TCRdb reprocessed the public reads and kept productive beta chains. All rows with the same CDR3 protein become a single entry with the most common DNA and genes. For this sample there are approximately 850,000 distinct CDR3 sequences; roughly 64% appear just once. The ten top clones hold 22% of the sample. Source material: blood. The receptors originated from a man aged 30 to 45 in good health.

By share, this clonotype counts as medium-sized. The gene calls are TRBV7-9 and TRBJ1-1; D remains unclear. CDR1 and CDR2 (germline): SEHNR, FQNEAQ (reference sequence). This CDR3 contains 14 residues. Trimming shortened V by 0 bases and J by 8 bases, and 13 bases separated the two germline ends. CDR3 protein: CASSLASTGSEAFF. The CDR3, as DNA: TGTGCCAGCAGCTTAGCGAGTACGGGTTCAGAAGCTTTCTTT.

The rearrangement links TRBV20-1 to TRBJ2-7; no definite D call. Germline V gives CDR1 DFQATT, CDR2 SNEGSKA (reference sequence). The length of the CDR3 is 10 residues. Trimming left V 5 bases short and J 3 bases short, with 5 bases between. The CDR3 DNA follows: TGCAGTGCTGAGAACTACGAGCAGTACTTC. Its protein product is CSAENYEQYF.

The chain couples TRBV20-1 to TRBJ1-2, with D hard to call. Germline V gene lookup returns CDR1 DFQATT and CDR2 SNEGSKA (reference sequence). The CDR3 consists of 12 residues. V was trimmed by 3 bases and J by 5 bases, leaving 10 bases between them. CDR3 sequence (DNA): TGCAGTGCTAGCGTCAGCACTTATGGCTACACCTTC. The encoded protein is CSASVSTYGYTF.

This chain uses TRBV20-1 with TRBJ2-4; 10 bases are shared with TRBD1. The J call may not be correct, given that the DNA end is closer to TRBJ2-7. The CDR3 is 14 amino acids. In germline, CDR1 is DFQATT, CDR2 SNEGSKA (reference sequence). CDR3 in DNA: TGCAGTGCTAACCCGGGACAGGGGTACTACGAGCAGTACTTC. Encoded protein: CSANPGQGYYEQYF.

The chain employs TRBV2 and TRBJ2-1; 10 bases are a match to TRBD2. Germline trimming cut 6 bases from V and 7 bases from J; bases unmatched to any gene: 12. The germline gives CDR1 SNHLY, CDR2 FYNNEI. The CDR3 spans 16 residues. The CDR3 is CASSSQSGGALNEQFF. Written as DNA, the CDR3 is TGTGCCAGCAGCTCCCAGAGCGGGGGGGCCTTGAATGAGCAGTTCTTC.

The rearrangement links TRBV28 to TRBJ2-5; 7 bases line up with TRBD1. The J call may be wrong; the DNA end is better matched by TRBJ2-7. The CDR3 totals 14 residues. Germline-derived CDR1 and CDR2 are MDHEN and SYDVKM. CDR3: CASRPGTDFPEQYF. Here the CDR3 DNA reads TGTGCCAGCAGACCCGGGACAGACTTCCCCGAGCAGTACTTC.

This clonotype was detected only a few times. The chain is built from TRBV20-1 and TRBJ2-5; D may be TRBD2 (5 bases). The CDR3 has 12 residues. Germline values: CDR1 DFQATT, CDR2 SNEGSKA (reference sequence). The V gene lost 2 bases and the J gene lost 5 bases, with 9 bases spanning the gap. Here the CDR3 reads CSARLALETQYF. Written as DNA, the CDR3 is TGCAGTGCTAGACTAGCTCTTGAGACCCAGTACTTC.

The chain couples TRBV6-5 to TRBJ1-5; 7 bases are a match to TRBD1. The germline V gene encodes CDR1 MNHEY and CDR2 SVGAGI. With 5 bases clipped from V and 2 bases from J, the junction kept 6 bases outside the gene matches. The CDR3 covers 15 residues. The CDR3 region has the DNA TGTGCCAGCAGTAACACCGGGACAGGCAATCAGCCCCAGCATTTT. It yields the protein CASSNTGTGNQPQHF.

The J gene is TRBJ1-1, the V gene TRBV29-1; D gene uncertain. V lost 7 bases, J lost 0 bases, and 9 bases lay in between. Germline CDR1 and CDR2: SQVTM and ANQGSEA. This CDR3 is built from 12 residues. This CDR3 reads CSGGFVNTEAFF. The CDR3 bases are TGCAGCGGGGGATTTGTGAACACTGAAGCTTTCTTT.